This TCR beta chain appears in the sequencing data of a study of response to subunit inactivated influenza vaccine. The CDR3 runs to 15 residues. J lost 8 bases, V lost 4 bases, and 6 bases had no gene match. Germline V gene sequence: CDR1 MNHEY, CDR2 SVGEGT. TCRdb reanalysed the RT-PCR reads using MiXCR and keeps one entry per CDR3 protein. The sample has some 570,000 distinct CDR3 sequences, 11% seen once; the top ten hold 9.5% to 11%. The sample holds many counts of this clonotype. This same sample was also part of a study on T cells expressing NK-cell markers. That publication notes: The authors generated TCR beta cDNA through 5'RACE template switching with UMIs. It was sorted CD3+CD56+NKG2C+, CD3+CD56+NKG2C- and CD3+CD56-NKG2C+ T cells that supplied the TCR beta repertoires. Once again these clonotypes came out on top in the CD3+CD56-NKG2C+ fraction of a handful of donors.

The clonotype was recovered from a man between 50 and 59 years old who received an inactivated influenza vaccine. The gene calls are TRBV6-2 or TRBV6-3 and TRBJ2-1; TRBD2 matches 12 bases. The specimen was PBMCs from blood, collected on the day of vaccination. CDR3 sequence (DNA): TGTGCCAGCAGTTTTCTAGCGGGGGGGAGAGATGAGCAGTTCTTC. This codes for CASSFLAGGRDEQFF.